Sequencing of this T cell receptor beta chain was carried out in a study of shared clonotypes between healthy human individuals. Points on this clone: The antigen remains undetermined.

Produced via immunoSEQ multiplex PCR; TCRdb's table is partial and in-frame only. In the table there are about 1.1 million clones, 60% to 80% of which are singletons. The study's findings and limits: In this cohort, only blood was sampled, and tissue repertoires likely differ.

The source of this sequence is a man aged 18 to 29 in good health. Some clones in this sample may be carry-over from other donors' samples. The material sequenced was memory CD4+ T cells from PBMCs. Described subset: CD45RA-negative fraction.

CDR3 sequence (DNA): TGTGCCAGCAGCGAAGGGACAGTCGACGAGCAGTACTTC. Protein sequence: CASSEGTVDEQYF. The J gene is TRBJ2-7, the V gene TRBV5-6; 7 positions match TRBD1. Germline CDR1 is SGHDT and CDR2 is YYEEEE. This CDR3 is built from 13 residues. The V segment lost 4 bases and the J segment 5 bases; nucleotides outside the gene matches: 6.